The 23 T cell receptor beta chains below come from one sample, sequenced in a study of beta chain features in type 1 diabetes. The authors reverse transcribed all of the isolated RNA, so sequencing captured expressed TCRB transcripts. The table came from immunoSEQ multiplex PCR; TCRdb's copy has only in-frame clones and leaves some out. The table shows under 450,000 clones, with 14% occurring only once. The sample was naive CD4+ T cells from blood. These receptors were taken from a man aged 25-45 years in good health.

The rearrangement links TRBV7-9 to TRBJ2-1; TRBD1 matches 9 bases. Per the germline V gene, CDR1 is SEHNR and CDR2 is FQNEAQ (reference sequence). The CDR3 is 17 amino acids. With 4 bases clipped from V and 4 bases from J, the junction kept 11 bases outside the gene matches. CDR3 in amino acids: CASSSKQPGQGYNEQFF. The CDR3 nucleotides are TGTGCCAGCAGCTCAAAACAGCCGGGACAGGGTTACAATGAGCAGTTCTTC.

This clone was counted between two and nine times. This chain joins TRBV30 and TRBJ1-5; no firm D call. The germline CDR1 and CDR2 sequences are GTSNPN and SVGIG (reference sequence). This CDR3 has 15 amino acids. V was clipped by 1 base and J by 4 bases, with 14 bases between them. CDR3 sequence (DNA): TGTGCCTGGAGTGACTTCGGACGGAAGAATCAGCCCCAGCATTTT. As protein: CAWSDFGRKNQPQHF.

V gene TRBV4-3 combines with J gene TRBJ2-6, with a tentative D call TRBD1 (5 bases). V was trimmed by 0 bases and J by 0 bases, leaving 9 bases between them. Germline V gene lookup returns CDR1 LGHNA and CDR2 YSLEER. There are 17 residues in the CDR3. The CDR3 region is CASSQEGHGSGANVLTF. As DNA, the CDR3 is TGCGCCAGCAGCCAAGAAGGACATGGCTCTGGGGCCAACGTCCTGACTTTC.

This clone has more than one count but fewer than ten. V and J are TRBV5-1 and TRBJ2-5, with D uncertain. The CDR3 contains 12 residues. The V end lost 0 bases, the J end lost 1 base, and 1 base lay between the germline ends. CDR1 and CDR2 (germline): SGHRS, YFSETQ. Here the CDR3 reads CASSLVQETQYF. DNA for the CDR3: TGCGCCAGCAGCTTGGTCCAAGAGACCCAGTACTTC. Full variable domain (remainder filled in from reference TRBV5-1 and TRBJ2-5): KAGVTQTPRYLIKTRGQQVTLSCSPISGHRSVSWYQQTPGQGLQFLFEYFSETQRNKGNFPGRFSGRQFSNSRSEMNVSTLELGDSALYLCASSLVQETQYFGPGTRLLVL.

This chain links TRBV4-1 with TRBJ2-7; TRBD2 matches 8 bases. Germline V gene lookup returns CDR1 MGHRA and CDR2 YSYEKL. J gave up 6 bases and V 4 bases, and 8 bases lay outside the gene matches. The CDR3 is 14 amino acids. The chain's CDR3 is CASSPRVAGSEQYF. The CDR3 DNA is TGCGCCAGCAGCCCCCGGGTAGCGGGAAGCGAGCAGTACTTC.

This clone was seen a few times. The gene calls are TRBV25-1 and TRBJ1-4; 7 bases are a match to TRBD1. The CDR3 length is 16 residues. V dropped 4 bases and J dropped 8; count of bases not matched to a gene: 13. CDR1 MGHDK and CDR2 SYGVNS come from the germline V gene. CDR3 protein: CASSGHKTGQGEKLFF. CDR3 coding DNA: TGTGCCAGCAGTGGCCATAAGACAGGGCAAGGGGAAAAACTGTTTTTT.

The chain uses TRBV7-8 and TRBJ2-7; 9 bases align to TRBD1. This CDR3 has 15 amino acids. From germline, CDR1 is SGHVS and CDR2 FQNEAQ. With V trimmed by 4 bases and J by 2 bases, 6 bases remained unmatched. Here the CDR3 reads CASSSGQGITYEQYF. CDR3 coding DNA: TGTGCCAGCAGCTCCGGACAGGGGATCACCTACGAGCAGTACTTC.

This clone was recorded a few times. The V call is TRBV2, the J call TRBJ2-1, with 10 bases matching TRBD2. Looked up from germline, CDR1 is SNHLY and CDR2 is FYNNEI. There are 15 residues in the CDR3. J was trimmed by 2 bases and V by 4 bases; bases with no gene match: 2. The CDR3 DNA sequence: TGTGCCAGCAGTGCAACTAGCGGGGCCTACAATGAGCAGTTCTTC. As protein: CASSATSGAYNEQFF.

Worth noting for this clone: The same CDR3 also results from other DNA sequences found in this sample. The chain carries TRBV9 and TRBJ1-1; D unresolved. The V gene's germline CDR1 is SGDLS and CDR2 YYNGEE. The CDR3 runs to 13 residues. With 0 bases removed from V and 0 bases from J, the gap between germline ends came to 3 bases. CDR3 coding DNA: TGTGCCAGCAGCGTAGGGATGAACACTGAAGCTTTCTTT. This encodes CASSVGMNTEAFF.

This sequence joins TRBV7-9 and TRBJ2-7; TRBD1 agrees at 7 bases. The germline V gene has CDR1 SEHNR and CDR2 FQNEAQ (reference sequence). With V trimmed by 8 bases and J by 4 bases, 8 bases remained unmatched. The CDR3 is 13 amino acids. CDR3 coding DNA: TGTGCCAGCGGCTACAGGGGCGGGTACGAGCAGTACTTC. The encoded protein is CASGYRGGYEQYF.

The chain has TRBV30 and TRBJ1-2; D remains ambiguous. V was clipped by 2 bases and J by 4 bases, with 5 bases between them. The CDR3 runs 11 residues. The germline CDR1 and CDR2 sequences are GTSNPN and SVGIG (reference sequence). CDR3 bases: TGTGCCTGGAGTTCGATCTATGGCTACACCTTC. Translation gives CAWSSIYGYTF.

In its sample, this clone was seen a few times. This chain connects TRBV4-3 to TRBJ2-2, with D possibly matching TRBD2 (5 bases). Trimming took off 0 bases at V and 6 bases at J, with 8 bases between the two ends. From germline, CDR1 is LGHNA and CDR2 YSLEER. This CDR3 region has 14 residues. CDR3 DNA sequence: TGCGCCAGCAGCCAAGATGCTAGCCCCGGGGAGCTGTTTTTT. Amino acid sequence: CASSQDASPGELFF.

The V gene is TRBV18, the J gene TRBJ2-7, with unresolved D. V was pared by 5 bases and J by 3 bases, with 17 bases between. The CDR3 consists of 15 residues. The germline CDR1 and CDR2 sequences are KGHSH and LQKENI. The CDR3 sequence is CASSNRDFSYYEQYF. The CDR3 region has the DNA TGTGCCAGCTCAAATAGGGATTTTAGTTACTACGAGCAGTACTTC.

This clone was picked up a small number of times. The J gene is TRBJ2-1, the V gene TRBV7-2; TRBD2 matches at 8 bases. The CDR3 is made up of 12 amino acids. The V and J ends lost 5 bases and 9 bases, in that order; junction bases with no gene match: 3. Germline loops: CDR1 SGHTA, CDR2 FQGNSA. Here the CDR3 DNA reads TGTGCCAGCAGCATACTAGCGGTTGAGCAGTTCTTC. It yields the protein CASSILAVEQFF.

This clone appeared a few times. The chain is built from TRBV5-1 and TRBJ2-2, with TRBD1 identical over 7 bases. Germline V gene data show CDR1 as SGHRS and CDR2 as YFSETQ. This CDR3 is built from 14 residues. V lost 2 bases to trimming and J lost 5 bases; unmatched junction nucleotides: 3. Here the CDR3 DNA reads TGCGCCAGCAGCTTAATGGGACAGACCGGGGAGCTGTTTTTT. It specifies CASSLMGQTGELFF.

V is TRBV2 and J is TRBJ2-7; no clear D. The CDR3 runs 12 residues. Germline V CDR1 and CDR2: SNHLY, FYNNEI. V lost 0 bases and J lost 6, with 6 bases in between. The CDR3 spells CASSEALGEQYF. The CDR3 bases are TGTGCCAGCAGTGAAGCGCTCGGCGAGCAGTACTTC.

This clone was seen ten or more times. The chain recombines TRBV10-3 with TRBJ2-1; 7 positions match TRBD1. Germline CDR1 ENHRY, CDR2 SYGVKD. V shed 1 base, J shed 4 bases, and the junction held 10 bases outside the gene matches. This CDR3 has 17 residues. Written as DNA, the CDR3 is TGTGCCATCAGTGAGTTAAGCACAGGGGCAATTTACAATGAGCAGTTCTTC. Translated, it gives CAISELSTGAIYNEQFF.

The chain combines TRBV7-3 with TRBJ2-5, with 11 bases matching TRBD2. Per germline, CDR1 SGHTA and CDR2 FQGTGA. With 4 bases clipped from V and 5 bases from J, the junction kept 6 bases outside the gene matches. The CDR3 totals 15 residues. CDR3 sequence: CASSSTSGRFETQYF. Written as DNA, the CDR3 is TGTGCCAGCAGCTCTACTAGCGGGAGATTTGAGACCCAGTACTTC.

The rearrangement joins TRBV9 to TRBJ2-3; D is unresolved. Per the germline V gene, CDR1 is SGDLS and CDR2 is YYNGEE. CDR3 size: 12 residues. Trimming shortened V by 3 bases and J by 11 bases, and 13 bases separated the two germline ends. The CDR3 reads CASSGSSPKQYF. CDR3 bases: TGTGCCAGCAGCGGTAGCAGTCCCAAGCAGTATTTT. The full variable domain, completed using reference TRBV9 and TRBJ2-3, is DSGVTQTPKHLITATGQRVTLRCSPRSGDLSVYWYQQSLDQGLQFLIQYYNGEERAKGNILERFSAQQFPDLHSELNLSSLELGDSALYFCASSGSSPKQYFGPGTRLTVL.

This clone was observed a few times. The chain recombines TRBV29-1 with TRBJ1-1; the D is unclear. CDR3 length equals 14 residues. Germline CDR1 reads SQVTM; CDR2 reads ANQGSEA. Between the trimmed V and J ends, which lost 5 bases and 0 bases, there was a span of 13 bases. The DNA of the CDR3 is TGCAGCGTTTTAGGTCAGACGATGAACACTGAAGCTTTCTTT. Encoded protein: CSVLGQTMNTEAFF.

J is TRBJ2-5 and V is TRBV7-2; D ambiguous. V lost 3 bases, J lost 1 base, and 6 bases lay in between. This CDR3 spans 13 amino acids. Germline values: CDR1 SGHTA, CDR2 FQGNSA. Written as DNA, the CDR3 is TGTGCCAGCAGCTTGAAGGTCCAAGAGACCCAGTACTTC. It is translated as CASSLKVQETQYF.

This clone was seen only a few times. The chain is built from TRBV7-2 and TRBJ2-3; D may correspond to TRBD1 or TRBD2 (5 bases each). The germline CDR1 and CDR2 sequences are SGHTA and FQGNSA. The CDR3 has 13 amino acids. V lost 2 bases to trimming and J lost 9 bases, with 12 bases between them. DNA of the CDR3: TGTGCCAGCAGCTTACCGGGACCTTCCACGCAGTATTTT. Its protein product is CASSLPGPSTQYF.

This rearrangement joins TRBV4-3 to TRBJ2-5; TRBD2 aligns across 10 bases. Germline V lookup: CDR1 LGHNA, CDR2 YSLEER. CDR3 length equals 17 residues. Trimming removed 0 bases from V and 5 bases from J; junction bases left unmatched: 9. The CDR3 spells CASSQDLLAGVYETQYF. The CDR3, as DNA: TGCGCCAGCAGCCAAGATCTGCTAGCGGGAGTTTACGAGACCCAGTACTTC.